This TCR beta chain emerged from a study of T-cell reconstitution after alpha-beta-depleted transplantation in children. Study-wide points: A year had passed since transplant, and T-cell counts and diversity by then came mostly from newly produced T cells. Some patients showed high day-60 TCRbeta diversity, which derived from surviving recipient T cells and thymic progenitors. Alpha-beta T cells present about two months after transplant were reported to originate from several hundred expanded graft clones.

The CDR3 is made up of 13 amino acids. Trimming removed 6 bases at V and 2 bases at J, with 11 bases between. Germline V lookup: CDR1 SQVTM, CDR2 ANQGSEA. Using unique molecular identifiers, the investigators prepared the TCRbeta library. Each CDR3 protein is one row after TCRdb ran MiXCR on the PCR reads. This sample yields about 510,000 distinct CDR3 sequences, of which roughly an eighth are seen a single time; 14% belongs to the top ten. This clonotype was found a few times. What it binds is not known. The rearrangement links TRBV29-1 to TRBJ2-1; tentatively, D is TRBD2 (5 bases). The sequenced sample was PBMCs, mostly from graft donor cells, obtained 180 days after TCRalphabeta/CD19-depleted stem cell transplant. This TCR derives from a female patient between 2 and 15 years old who had a stem cell transplant for aplastic anemia, so the T cells may come from the graft donor. The CDR3 region has the DNA TGCAGCGTAAATAGCGCTACCTACAATGAGCAGTTCTTC. Translation gives CSVNSATYNEQFF.